This record covers a single TCR beta chain. A much bigger clone sits one base away, suggesting this may be a read error. Germline-derived CDR1 and CDR2 are MNHEY and SVGAGI. The CDR3 extends over 16 amino acids. Trimming removed 1 base from V and 5 bases from J; junction bases left unmatched: 7. Combining a sample-barcoded 5' primer with a J-beta primer mix, a second PCR ran for 7 to 11 cycles. TCRdb re-called the 5' RACE reads with MiXCR, one entry per CDR3 protein. The sample carries about 1.5 million distinct CDR3 sequences, around 40% recorded once. This sample is drawn from a study of blood T cells in healthy people across ages.

This chain links TRBV6-5 with TRBJ2-2; 7 nucleotides match TRBD1. This clonotype originated in a young woman in good health. Sequenced sample: blood. The DNA of the CDR3 is TGTGCCAGCAGTTACTATGGGACAGCCAAGACCGGGGAGCTGTTTTTT. It is translated as CASSYYGTAKTGELFF.